The 25 T cell receptor beta chains below were found in one sample sequenced in a study of glioma-infiltrating T cells after dendritic cell vaccination. Profiling relied on immunoSEQ multiplex PCR, and the TCRdb table lists in-frame clones only, not all of them. The sample yields around 37,000 clones, around 80% seen once. This material consisted of blood, taken before dendritic cell vaccination. The receptors here all came from a human donor with glioblastoma.

The rearrangement links TRBV14 to TRBJ1-2; D possibly corresponds to TRBD1 (5 bases). Deletions cut 0 bases from V and 4 bases from J, with 9 bases between. The CDR3 spans 14 residues. CDR1 SGHDN and CDR2 FVKESK come from the germline V gene. CDR3 coding DNA: TGTGCCAGCAGCCAAGAAAGGACAATCTATGGCTACACCTTC. Residues: CASSQERTIYGYTF. The full variable domain, with the rest looked up from reference TRBV14 and TRBJ1-2, is EAGVTQFPSHSVIEKGQTVTLRCDPISGHDNLYWYRRVMGKEIKFLLHFVKESKQDESGMPNNRFLAERTGGTYSTLKVQPAELEDSGVYFCASSQERTIYGYTFGSGTRLTVV.

The J gene is TRBJ2-7, the V gene TRBV10-3, with 7 bases aligning to TRBD2. This CDR3 contains 13 residues. Trimming at V came to 3 bases and at J to 2 bases, leaving 1 base not matched to a gene. Per the germline V gene, CDR1 is ENHRY and CDR2 is SYGVKD. In DNA, the CDR3 is TGTGCCATCAGTGATGCGGGGGCCTACGAGCAGTACTTC. This translates into CAISDAGAYEQYF.

J is TRBJ2-1 and V is TRBV30, with D tentatively TRBD1 (6 bases). Germline-derived CDR1 and CDR2 are GTSNPN and SVGIG (reference sequence). V lost 3 bases to trimming and J lost 4 bases, with 13 bases between them. The CDR3 loop spans 14 amino acids. CDR3 protein: CAWRGDGQYNEQFF. DNA for the CDR3: TGTGCCTGGAGGGGTGACGGACAGTACAATGAGCAGTTCTTC.

DNA of the CDR3: TGTGCCTGGAGCAAACAGGGCAATAATTCACCCCTCCACTTT. It codes for CAWSKQGNNSPLHF. V and J are TRBV30 and TRBJ1-6, with D maybe TRBD1 (6 bases). Germline loops: CDR1 GTSNPN, CDR2 SVGIG (reference sequence). V lost 3 bases, J lost 5 bases, and 11 bases lay in between. This CDR3 contains 14 residues.

The CDR3 DNA reads as TGTGCCAGCAGTTTATTGCAGGACACCAAGGGGACTGAAGCTTTCTTT. As protein: CASSLLQDTKGTEAFF. The rearrangement joins TRBV27 to TRBJ1-1; D possibly corresponds to TRBD1 (5 bases). The CDR3 is made up of 16 amino acids. Looked up from germline, CDR1 is MNHEY and CDR2 is SMNVEV (reference sequence). V lost 1 base, J lost 5 bases, and 17 bases lay in between.

The chain uses TRBV27 and TRBJ1-2, with 9 bases aligning to TRBD1. V lost 5 bases, J lost 8 bases, and 6 bases stayed unmatched. The CDR3 runs to 13 residues. The germline CDR1 and CDR2 sequences are MNHEY and SMNVEV (reference sequence). The CDR3 spells CASSPQGAQGYTF. The CDR3 DNA is TGTGCCAGCAGTCCACAGGGGGCGCAAGGCTACACCTTC.

The chain carries TRBV7-9 and TRBJ1-6, with a possible D match to TRBD1 (5 bases). V lost 2 bases and J lost 10, with 15 bases in between. CDR3 length: 15 amino acids. Germline V gene sequence: CDR1 SEHNR, CDR2 FQNEAQ (reference sequence). The CDR3 region has the DNA TGTGCCAGCAGCTTATCCATCCCTGGGGCATCACCCCTCCACTTT. It specifies CASSLSIPGASPLHF. Full variable domain (rest looked up from reference TRBV7-9 and TRBJ1-6): DTGVSQNPRHKITKRGQNVTFRCDPISEHNRLYWYRQTLGQGPEFLTYFQNEAQLEKSRLLSDRFSAERPKGSFSTLEIQRTEQGDSAMYLCASSLSIPGASPLHFGNGTRLTVT.

A single count supports this clone. This chain connects TRBV9 to TRBJ1-5; TRBD1 matches 9 bases. The CDR3 is made up of 17 amino acids. Germline V gene lookup returns CDR1 SGDLS and CDR2 YYNGEE. Trimming cost V 3 bases and J 0 bases; bases outside gene matches: 7. Here the CDR3 reads CASSAGPDRGSNQPQHF. The CDR3 nucleotides read TGTGCCAGCAGCGCAGGCCCGGACAGGGGTAGCAATCAGCCCCAGCATTTT.

The J gene is TRBJ1-2, the V gene TRBV20-1, with D hard to call. The germline CDR1 and CDR2 sequences are DFQATT and SNEGSKA (reference sequence). There are 11 residues in the CDR3. V gave up 3 bases and J gave up 5 bases, with 7 bases separating them. The CDR3 reads CSASAVYGYTF. The CDR3 DNA reads as TGCAGTGCTAGTGCGGTTTATGGCTACACCTTC.

This clone was counted only a few times. This sequence joins TRBV19 and TRBJ1-5; TRBD1 matches 7 bases. Germline trimming cut 6 bases from V and 4 bases from J; bases unmatched to any gene: 9. Germline assignment: CDR1 LNHDA and CDR2 SQIVND (reference sequence). The CDR3 spans 15 residues. CDR3 nucleotides: TGTGCCAGTAGACCGCCGGGACAGCATAATCAGCCCCAGCATTTT. Protein: CASRPPGQHNQPQHF.

The rearrangement uses TRBV6-6 and TRBJ2-7; 8 bases match TRBD1. The germline V gene encodes CDR1 MNHNY and CDR2 SVGAGI (reference sequence). CDR3 length: 14 amino acids. V shed 7 bases and J 0 bases; nucleotides not matched to a gene: 5. The CDR3, as DNA: TGTGCCAGCACGTCCCAGGGGGCCTCCTACGAGCAGTACTTC. Its translation: CASTSQGASYEQYF.

The chain couples TRBV29-1 to TRBJ2-7; 7 bases align to TRBD1. Per germline, CDR1 SQVTM and CDR2 ANQGSEA. V shed 6 bases and J 0 bases; nucleotides not matched to a gene: 5. The CDR3 length is 13 residues. CDR3 DNA sequence: TGCAGCGTCTTACAGGGGTCCTCCTACGAGCAGTACTTC. Its translation is CSVLQGSSYEQYF.

A few counts support this clone. The chain employs TRBV5-1 and TRBJ1-3; tentatively, D is TRBD1 (6 bases). CDR1 SGHRS and CDR2 YFSETQ come from the germline V gene. V was pared by 7 bases and J by 1 base, with 9 bases between. CDR3 length: 13 residues. The chain's CDR3 is CASSGDSGNTIYF. CDR3 nucleotide sequence: TGCGCCAGCTCAGGGGATTCTGGAAACACCATATATTTT.

The chain recombines TRBV6-5 with TRBJ2-2, with TRBD1 as a possible D gene (5 bases). Germline assignment: CDR1 MNHEY and CDR2 SVGAGI. Trimming removed 5 bases from V and 2 bases from J, with 9 bases in between. The CDR3 covers 14 residues. The CDR3 DNA reads TGTGCCAGCAGTATAGACAGTAACACCGGGGAGCTGTTTTTT. As protein: CASSIDSNTGELFF.

A single count supports this clone. This rearrangement joins TRBV4-1 to TRBJ2-7, with TRBD2 matching over 11 bases. CDR3 length equals 15 residues. V dropped 5 bases and J dropped 0; count of bases not matched to a gene: 3. CDR1 is MGHRA, CDR2 YSYEKL, per germline. The CDR3: CASSSLAGGSYEQYF. CDR3 coding DNA: TGCGCCAGCAGCTCGCTAGCGGGGGGCTCCTACGAGCAGTACTTC.

This chain uses TRBV5-6 with TRBJ2-7; D is possibly TRBD2 (6 bases). The CDR3 is made up of 14 amino acids. Looked up from germline, CDR1 is SGHDT and CDR2 is YYEEEE. With 4 bases removed from V and 3 bases from J, the gap between germline ends came to 14 bases. The CDR3 DNA follows: TGTGCCAGCAGCGTGGATGGGGGGTTCTACGAGCAGTACTTC. As protein: CASSVDGGFYEQYF.

This sequence joins TRBV29-1 and TRBJ2-7; tentative D call: TRBD2 (7 bases). The V gene lost 6 bases and the J gene lost 7 bases, with 16 bases spanning the gap. Germline lookup yields CDR1 SQVTM and CDR2 ANQGSEA. The CDR3 has 12 amino acids. The DNA of the CDR3 is TGCAGCGTACAAGGGGGGGGAAGGGAGCAGTACTTC. It specifies CSVQGGGREQYF.

The rearrangement joins TRBV5-1 to TRBJ2-1, with TRBD1 matching 8 bases. CDR3 length: 15 amino acids. V lost 4 bases to trimming and J lost 4 bases; unmatched junction nucleotides: 7. CDR1 and CDR2 (germline): SGHRS, YFSETQ. Here the CDR3 DNA reads TGCGCCAGCAGCCAGACAGGGGAGAATTACAATGAGCAGTTCTTC. This sequence encodes CASSQTGENYNEQFF.

The V gene is TRBV7-6, the J gene TRBJ1-3; 9 nucleotides match TRBD1. The germline gives CDR1 SGHVS, CDR2 FNYEAQ. This CDR3 comprises 17 residues. The V segment lost 8 bases and the J segment 2 bases; nucleotides outside the gene matches: 13. The CDR3 nucleotides read TGTGCCAGCGCGTTATCCGTGGGGACAGGGCCTGGAAACACCATATATTTT. This sequence encodes CASALSVGTGPGNTIYF.

V and J are TRBV11-2 and TRBJ1-6, with 7 nucleotides matching TRBD1. The V gene's germline CDR1 is SGHAT and CDR2 FQNNGV. This CDR3 comprises 17 residues. The ends lost 6 bases at V and 0 bases at J; junction bases unmatched: 8. CDR3 amino acids: CASSRSDRSSYNSPLHF. The CDR3 nucleotides read TGTGCCAGCAGTCGCTCGGACAGGAGCTCCTATAATTCACCCCTCCACTTT.

The rearrangement joins TRBV2 to TRBJ1-6, with TRBD1 matching over 10 bases. The CDR3 has 15 residues. Germline V gene sequence: CDR1 SNHLY, CDR2 FYNNEI. The junction had 10 bases not matched to a gene; V was cut back by 2 bases and J by 15 bases. In DNA form, the CDR3 reads TGTGCCAGCAGTGAATCCCGGGACAGGGGCCCAGGCCTCCACTTT. Its translation is CASSESRDRGPGLHF.

The V call is TRBV7-3, the J call TRBJ2-1; 8 bases match TRBD1. CDR3 length equals 13 residues. The germline V gene has CDR1 SGHTA and CDR2 FQGTGA. The V and J ends lost 3 bases and 10 bases, in that order; junction bases with no gene match: 5. The CDR3 is CASSFGQGGEQFF. Here the CDR3 DNA reads TGTGCCAGCAGCTTCGGACAGGGTGGGGAGCAGTTCTTC.

This chain uses TRBV9 with TRBJ1-4, with a weak D call TRBD1 (6 bases). Germline V gene data show CDR1 as SGDLS and CDR2 as YYNGEE. This CDR3 comprises 14 residues. The V end was cut by 3 bases, the J end by 7 bases, with 13 bases between. CDR3 loop: CASSDSQGSEKLFF. As DNA, the CDR3 is TGTGCCAGCAGCGATTCACAGGGTTCTGAAAAACTGTTTTTT.

This rearrangement joins TRBV7-2 to TRBJ1-5, with D possibly being TRBD1 (5 bases). The CDR3 contains 17 residues. The germline CDR1 and CDR2 sequences are SGHTA and FQGNSA. The V and J ends lost 2 bases and 6 bases respectively, with 20 bases between them. The CDR3 sequence: CASSLSGLTERGQPQHF. As DNA, the CDR3 is TGTGCCAGCAGCTTATCGGGGTTGACAGAGCGGGGTCAGCCCCAGCATTTT.

The rearrangement uses TRBV19 and TRBJ2-3; D ambiguous. The germline gives CDR1 LNHDA, CDR2 SQIVND (reference sequence). CDR3 length equals 12 residues. Trimming shortened V by 3 bases and J by 6 bases, and 7 bases separated the two germline ends. For the CDR3, the DNA is TGTGCCAGTAGTATCAGCGCGGATACGCAGTATTTT. Translation: CASSISADTQYF.